These 15 T cell receptor beta chains were all obtained from the same sample, sequenced in a study of read filtering for tumor transcriptome and immune sequencing (dated by TCRdb to 2019 to 2021). Instrument used: Illumina HiSeq 4000. TCR libraries were constructed from about 400 ng RNA using the Immunoverse kit, and molecular barcoded adaptors covering alpha/delta and beta/gamma chains were employed. The public reads were quality trimmed at Q25 with fastp and then assembled into clones with MiXCR by TCRdb, keeping productive beta chains. Rows matching on CDR3 protein sequence are summarized as one entry with the most common DNA and genes. In this sample the table shows about 24,000 distinct CDR3 sequences, 20% to 25% of which occur a single time. The ten largest clones add up to more than 40% of the sample. Sample: a population of CD138-negative cells sorted from bone marrow. What the cell subset or site label conveys for this sample: bone marrow mononuclear cells depleted of CD138+ plasma/myeloma cells by negative magnetic selection. All receptors derive from a donor at least 40 years old with multiple myeloma.

With respect to this clonotype: This could be a read error, since a much larger clone is one nucleotide away. The J gene is TRBJ2-1, the V gene TRBV5-1; perhaps D is TRBD1 or TRBD2 (6 bases each). Per the germline V gene, CDR1 is SGHRS and CDR2 is YFSETQ. The CDR3 extends over 15 amino acids. Between the trimmed V and J ends, which lost 0 bases and 3 bases, there was a span of 10 bases. The CDR3, as DNA: TGCGCCAGCAGCTTGGGGAGGGGGAACTACAATGAGCAGTTCTTC. This encodes CASSLGRGNYNEQFF.

Many counts were recorded for this clonotype. The chain combines TRBV11-2 with TRBJ2-1, with 7 positions matching TRBD2. The CDR3 is 15 residues long. With V trimmed by 5 bases and J by 0 bases, 4 bases remained unmatched. Germline CDR1 SGHAT, CDR2 FQNNGV. As DNA, the CDR3 is TGTGCCAGCAGCCGCGGGGGTTCCTCCTACAATGAGCAGTTCTTC. Amino acids: CASSRGGSSYNEQFF.

The chain combines TRBV6-6 with TRBJ2-3; D is ambiguous. The germline V gene has CDR1 MNHNY and CDR2 SVGAGI (reference sequence). The length of the CDR3 is 13 residues. Trimming removed 4 bases at V and 2 bases at J, with 7 bases between. The CDR3 loop is CASSWTVTDTQYF. The DNA of the CDR3 is TGTGCCAGCAGTTGGACCGTCACAGATACGCAGTATTTT.

A remark on this clonotype: Being one base from a much bigger clone, this may be a read error. The CDR3 ends on some other residue instead of the conserved phenylalanine or tryptophan, so this is likely a read error. This rearrangement joins TRBV3-1 to TRBJ1-1, with D uncertain. Germline lookup yields CDR1 LGHDT and CDR2 YNNKEL (reference sequence). The CDR3 covers 13 residues. V dropped 7 bases and J dropped 4 bases, with 13 bases sitting between them. CDR3 nucleotide sequence: TGTGCCAGCACCACCAATACTTTCACTGAAGCTTTCATT. This encodes CASTTNTFTEAFI.

Sample share makes this clonotype large (0.1 to 1%). The chain joins TRBV24-1 to TRBJ2-5, with 8 nucleotides matching TRBD1. This CDR3 comprises 14 residues. With 6 bases clipped from V and 4 bases from J, the junction kept 6 bases outside the gene matches. Germline V gene lookup returns CDR1 KGHDR and CDR2 SFDVKD. CDR3 protein: CATSSAGGAETQYF. The DNA for the CDR3 is TGTGCCACCAGTTCCGCAGGGGGCGCAGAGACCCAGTACTTC.

Many counts were recorded for this clonotype. The CDR3 sequence: CSVEAGIQETQYF. The CDR3 coding sequence is TGCAGCGTAGAGGCGGGGATTCAAGAGACCCAGTACTTC. V gene TRBV29-1 combines with J gene TRBJ2-5; possibly TRBD2 for D (6 bases). The germline V and J ends were trimmed by 6 bases and 2 bases, with 13 bases remaining between them. CDR3 length: 13 amino acids. Germline assignment: CDR1 SQVTM and CDR2 ANQGSEA.

This clonotype was counted at least ten times. The V call is TRBV11-3, the J call TRBJ1-1, with D perhaps TRBD1 (5 bases). The CDR3 is 12 amino acids. Germline V gene sequence: CDR1 SGHNT, CDR2 YENEEA. The V and J ends lost 5 bases and 10 bases respectively, with 14 bases between them. CDR3 in amino acids: CASSRGPVAAFF. The CDR3, as DNA: TGTGCCAGCAGCCGGGGACCGGTCGCAGCTTTCTTT.

On this clonotype itself: The junction does not match germline at one end; this may be a read error. The chain carries TRBV7-8 and TRBJ2-4; D is tentatively TRBD1 or TRBD2 (5 bases each). The CDR3 contains 13 residues. Looked up from germline, CDR1 is SGHVS and CDR2 is FQNEAQ. The CDR3 coding sequence is TGCGCCAGCAGCTTAGCGCTAAACATCCCAGGGCACTTC. Residues: CASSLALNIPGHF.

This clonotype was picked up many times. V and J are TRBV6-2 or TRBV6-3 and TRBJ2-2; the D is unclear. The CDR3 has 14 residues. Germline V gene data show CDR1 as MNHEY and CDR2 as SVGEGT. V shed 7 bases and J shed 6 bases, with 15 bases lying between them. The CDR3, as DNA: TGTGCCAGCATGCAGGCTGGGTTGTCCGGGGAGCTGTTTTTT. Its protein product is CASMQAGLSGELFF.

V gene TRBV6-1 combines with J gene TRBJ1-2; maybe TRBD1 (5 bases). V was clipped by 0 bases and J by 8 bases, with 16 bases between them. Germline CDR1 MNHNS, CDR2 SASEGT. This CDR3 spans 15 amino acids. This CDR3 reads CASSEAVGRIEGYTF. DNA of the CDR3: TGTGCCAGCAGTGAAGCGGTGGGGCGGATCGAAGGCTACACCTTC.

About this clonotype: Given a much more abundant clone one base away, this may be a read error. Here the CDR3 omits its conserved ending phenylalanine or tryptophan, so a read error is the likely source. The V and J genes are TRBV20-1 and TRBJ2-5; 9 nucleotides match TRBD1. This CDR3 comprises 15 residues. Per germline, CDR1 DFQATT and CDR2 SNEGSKA (reference sequence). V trimming: 5 bases; J trimming: 5 bases; junction bases outside the gene matches: 12. The CDR3 DNA sequence: TGCAGTGCTGGGGACAGGGCGGTGCCGAGGGAGACCCAGTACCTC. Its translation is CSAGDRAVPRETQYL.

The chain links TRBV20-1 to TRBJ1-5; 8 nucleotides align to TRBD1. The CDR3 is 14 residues long. Germline CDR1 DFQATT, CDR2 SNEGSKA (reference sequence). V gave up 6 bases and J gave up 6 bases; unmatched junction bases: 10. The CDR3 DNA sequence: TGCAGTGCGGTCGGACAGGGTAAGGGTCAGCCCCAGCATTTT. Its protein product is CSAVGQGKGQPQHF.

The V and J genes are TRBV29-1 and TRBJ2-3; no definite D call. V lost 7 bases to trimming and J lost 6 bases, with 11 bases between them. Germline CDR1 and CDR2: SQVTM and ANQGSEA. This CDR3 is built from 11 residues. CDR3 nucleotides: TGCAGCGCCGGAGCTAGGGATACGCAGTATTTT. The encoded protein is CSAGARDTQYF.

This clonotype showed up many times. The rearrangement uses TRBV6-2 or TRBV6-3 and TRBJ1-1, with D perhaps TRBD1 (5 bases). The germline V and J ends were trimmed by 6 bases and 5 bases, with 13 bases remaining between them. The CDR3 runs 13 residues. Germline V gives CDR1 MNHEY, CDR2 SVGEGT. The CDR3 bases are TGTGCCAGCAGCTTATTCGACAGAACTGAAGCTTTCTTT. Translation: CASSLFDRTEAFF.

This clonotype was found a few times. This chain links TRBV24-1 with TRBJ2-5; 10 bases line up with TRBD2. The CDR3 runs 15 residues. V shed 3 bases and J 5 bases; nucleotides not matched to a gene: 5. Germline CDR1 KGHDR, CDR2 SFDVKD. The DNA of the CDR3 is TGTGCCACCAGTGATGAAGGACTAGCGGTGGAGACCCAGTACTTC. Its protein product is CATSDEGLAVETQYF.